This record covers a single T cell receptor beta chain. Its target is not known. The data are from a study of beta chain features in type 1 diabetes. CDR1 and CDR2 from the germline V gene are MGHDK and SYGVNS. Trimming stripped 6 bases from V and 5 bases from J, with 10 bases between. The CDR3 spans 12 residues. Purity above 95% was achieved in all sorted populations. Study outcomes and limitations: Researchers report that Type 1 diabetes patients had moderately but significantly shorter TCRB CDR3s across all four CD4+ subsets.

Reverse transcribing all isolated RNA meant expressed TCRB transcripts were sequenced. Here immunoSEQ multiplex PCR was the method, and the copy in TCRdb shows in-frame clones only, minus some. Of roughly 250,000 clones listed, around 65% were seen once; the top ten hold roughly 0.048%. V usage is TRBV25-1 and J usage is TRBJ2-5; D unresolved. The source is a man aged 25-45 years in good health. Material for sequencing was naive CD4+ T cells from blood. The CDR3 reads CASRGIAETQYF. CDR3 nucleotides: TGTGCCAGCAGGGGGATTGCGGAGACCCAGTACTTC.